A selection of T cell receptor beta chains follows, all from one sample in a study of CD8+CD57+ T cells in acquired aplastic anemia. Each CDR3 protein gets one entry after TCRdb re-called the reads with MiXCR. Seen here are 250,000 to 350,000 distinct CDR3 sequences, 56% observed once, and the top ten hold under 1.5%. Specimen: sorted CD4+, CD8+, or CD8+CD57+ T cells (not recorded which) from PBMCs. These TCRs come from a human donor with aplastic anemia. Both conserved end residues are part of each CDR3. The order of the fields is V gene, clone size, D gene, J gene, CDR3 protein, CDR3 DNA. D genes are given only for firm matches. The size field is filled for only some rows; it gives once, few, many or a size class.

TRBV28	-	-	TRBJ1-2	CASSFSSAGYGYTF	TGTGCCAGCAGTTTCAGCAGCGCCGGCTATGGCTACACCTTC
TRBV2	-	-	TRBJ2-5	CASARGNQETQYF	TGTGCCAGCGCCCGGGGGAACCAAGAGACCCAGTACTTC
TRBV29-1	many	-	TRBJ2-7	CSVDRGGGYEQYF	TGCAGCGTTGACAGGGGCGGCGGCTACGAGCAGTACTTC
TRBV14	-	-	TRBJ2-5	CASSYGQFGPRLFFGSGTQYF	-
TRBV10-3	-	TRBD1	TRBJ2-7	CAISEPDRYSYEQYF	TGTGCCATCAGTGAGCCGGACAGGTACTCCTACGAGCAGTACTTC
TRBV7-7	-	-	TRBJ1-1	CASSLGKGTEAFF	TGTGCTAGCAGCTTAGGGAAAGGGACTGAAGCTTTCTTT
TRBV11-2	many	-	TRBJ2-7	CASSKMLASYEQYF	TGTGCCAGCAGCAAAATGTTAGCCTCCTACGAGCAGTACTTC
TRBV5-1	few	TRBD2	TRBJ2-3	CASRAGLASTDTQYF	TGCGCCAGCAGGGCGGGACTAGCGAGCACAGATACGCAGTATTTT
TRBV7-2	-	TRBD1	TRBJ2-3	CASSLGTGGQTQYF	TGTGCCAGCAGCTTAGGGACAGGGGGCCAGACGCAGTATTTT
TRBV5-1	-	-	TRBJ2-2	CASSNSPGNPGELFF	TGCGCCAGCTCGAATAGTCCAGGGAACCCCGGGGAGCTGTTTTTT
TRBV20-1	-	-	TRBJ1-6	CSARSHRRDTRDNSPLHF	TGCAGTGCGAGATCTCATAGGAGGGACACTCGGGATAATTCACCCCTCCACTTT
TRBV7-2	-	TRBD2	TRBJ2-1	CASSLTGTSGRNEQFF	TGTGCCAGCAGCCTTACCGGGACTAGCGGGAGGAATGAGCAGTTCTTC
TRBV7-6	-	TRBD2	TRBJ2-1	CASSLGRPSGGSYNEQFF	TGTGCCAGCAGCTTAGGCAGGCCTAGCGGGGGGTCTTACAATGAGCAGTTCTTC
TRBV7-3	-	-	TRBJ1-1	CASSLVGDTEAFF	TGTGCCAGCAGCTTAGTAGGGGACACTGAAGCTTTCTTT
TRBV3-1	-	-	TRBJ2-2	CASSQDIRLTGELFF	TGTGCCAGCAGTCAGGACATCCGGTTAACCGGGGAGCTGTTTTTT
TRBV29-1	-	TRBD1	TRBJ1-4	CSDSGQGYEKLFF	TGCAGCGACTCGGGACAGGGGTATGAAAAACTGTTTTTT
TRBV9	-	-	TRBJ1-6	CASSAVGGWYSPLHF	TGTGCCAGCAGCGCCGTCGGGGGATGGTATTCACCCCTCCACTTT
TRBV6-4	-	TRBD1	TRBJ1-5	CASIRTDRVLNYSNQPQHF	TGTGCCAGCATCCGAACGGACAGGGTTTTAAATTATAGCAATCAGCCCCAGCATTTT
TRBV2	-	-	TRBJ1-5	CASRRERGPQHF	TGTGCCAGCAGAAGGGAGAGGGGGCCCCAGCATTTT
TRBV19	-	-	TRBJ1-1	CASSMESGFEAFF	TGTGCCAGTAGTATGGAGTCCGGGTTTGAAGCTTTCTTT
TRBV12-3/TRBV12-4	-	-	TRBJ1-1	CASSPLLGEAFF	TGTGCCAGCAGTCCACTTTTGGGTGAAGCTTTCTTT
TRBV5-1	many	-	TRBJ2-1	CASSSGTVYNEQFF	TGCGCCAGCAGTTCCGGGACTGTTTACAATGAGCAGTTCTTC